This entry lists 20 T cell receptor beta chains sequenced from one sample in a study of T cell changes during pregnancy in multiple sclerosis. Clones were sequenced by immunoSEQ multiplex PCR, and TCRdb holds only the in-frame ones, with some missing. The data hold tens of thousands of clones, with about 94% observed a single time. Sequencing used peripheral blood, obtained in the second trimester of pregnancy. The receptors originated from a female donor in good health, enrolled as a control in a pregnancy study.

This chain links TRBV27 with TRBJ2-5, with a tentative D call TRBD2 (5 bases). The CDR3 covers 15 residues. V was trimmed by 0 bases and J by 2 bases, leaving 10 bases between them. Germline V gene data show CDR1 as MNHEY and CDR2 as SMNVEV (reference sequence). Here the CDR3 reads CASSLSGRLQETQYF. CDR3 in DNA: TGTGCCAGCAGTTTATCAGGCAGACTACAAGAGACCCAGTACTTC.

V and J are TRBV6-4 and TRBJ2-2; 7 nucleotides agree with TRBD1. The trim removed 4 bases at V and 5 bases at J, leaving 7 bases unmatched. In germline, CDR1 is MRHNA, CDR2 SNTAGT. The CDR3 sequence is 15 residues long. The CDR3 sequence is CASSVNRGSTGELFF. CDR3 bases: TGTGCCAGCAGTGTGAACAGGGGCTCGACCGGGGAGCTGTTTTTT.

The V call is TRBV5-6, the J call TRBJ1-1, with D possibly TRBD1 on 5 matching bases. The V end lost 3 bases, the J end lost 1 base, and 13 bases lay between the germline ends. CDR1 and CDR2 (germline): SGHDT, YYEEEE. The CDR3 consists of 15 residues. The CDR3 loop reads CASSWGGSRNTEAFF. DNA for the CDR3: TGTGCCAGCAGCTGGGGGGGATCAAGGAACACTGAAGCTTTCTTT.

The CDR3 loop reads CASSQQTGGNSPLHF. CDR3 sequence (DNA): TGTGCCAGCAGCCAACAGACAGGGGGAAATTCACCCCTCCACTTT. This chain uses TRBV7-2 with TRBJ1-6; 9 bases match TRBD1. Germline V lookup: CDR1 SGHTA, CDR2 FQGNSA. The ends lost 5 bases at V and 7 bases at J; junction bases unmatched: 6. The CDR3 spans 15 residues. Together with reference TRBV7-2 and TRBJ1-6, the CDR3 gives the full variable domain: GAGVSQSPSNKVTEKGKDVELRCDPISGHTALYWYRQSLGQGLEFLIYFQGNSAPDKSGLPSDRFSAERTGGSVSTLTIQRTQQEDSAVYLCASSQQTGGNSPLHFGNGTRLTVT.

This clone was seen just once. The CDR3 is CASSGQGKNIQYF. As DNA, the CDR3 is TGTGCCAGCTCAGGTCAGGGTAAGAACATTCAGTACTTC. The rearrangement links TRBV18 to TRBJ2-4, with D maybe TRBD1 (5 bases). This CDR3 contains 13 residues. The V end was cut by 5 bases, the J end by 7 bases, with 12 bases between. Germline V lookup: CDR1 KGHSH, CDR2 LQKENI.

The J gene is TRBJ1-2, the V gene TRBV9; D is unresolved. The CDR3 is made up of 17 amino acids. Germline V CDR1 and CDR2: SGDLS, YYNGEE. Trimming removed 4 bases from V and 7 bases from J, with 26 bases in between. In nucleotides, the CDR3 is TGTGCCAGCAGCCCGCGATCGCAGTTGGTCCTAGCTAGTGGCTACACCTTC. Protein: CASSPRSQLVLASGYTF.

The CDR3 is CAWDGVEGTQYF. CDR3 nucleotides: TGTGCCTGGGACGGAGTGGAGGGTACGCAGTATTTT. The rearrangement uses TRBV30 and TRBJ2-3; possible D gene TRBD2, 6 bases. V was pared by 5 bases and J by 8 bases, with 14 bases between. Germline V gene sequence: CDR1 GTSNPN, CDR2 SVGIG (reference sequence). This CDR3 has 12 residues.

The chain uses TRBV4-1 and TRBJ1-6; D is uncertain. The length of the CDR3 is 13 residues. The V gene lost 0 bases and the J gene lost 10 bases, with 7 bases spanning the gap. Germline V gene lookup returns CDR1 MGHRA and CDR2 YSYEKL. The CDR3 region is CASSQDDRSPLHF. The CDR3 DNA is TGCGCCAGCAGCCAAGATGATAGATCACCCCTCCACTTT.

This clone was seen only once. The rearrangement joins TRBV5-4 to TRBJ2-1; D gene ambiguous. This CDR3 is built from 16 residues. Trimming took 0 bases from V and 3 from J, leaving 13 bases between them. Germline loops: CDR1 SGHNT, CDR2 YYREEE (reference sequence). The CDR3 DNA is TGTGCCAGCAGCTTGGCCCCTAGTAATCTCTACAATGAGCAGTTCTTC. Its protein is CASSLAPSNLYNEQFF.

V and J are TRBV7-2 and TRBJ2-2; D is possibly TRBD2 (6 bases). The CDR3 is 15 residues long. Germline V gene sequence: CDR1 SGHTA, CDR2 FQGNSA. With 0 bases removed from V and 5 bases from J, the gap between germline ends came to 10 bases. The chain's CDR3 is CASSLAGGSTGELFF. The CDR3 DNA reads TGTGCCAGCAGCTTAGCGGGGGGTAGTACCGGGGAGCTGTTTTTT. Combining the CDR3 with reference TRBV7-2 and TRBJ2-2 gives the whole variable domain GAGVSQSPSNKVTEKGKDVELRCDPISGHTALYWYRQSLGQGLEFLIYFQGNSAPDKSGLPSDRFSAERTGGSVSTLTIQRTQQEDSAVYLCASSLAGGSTGELFFGEGSRLTVL.

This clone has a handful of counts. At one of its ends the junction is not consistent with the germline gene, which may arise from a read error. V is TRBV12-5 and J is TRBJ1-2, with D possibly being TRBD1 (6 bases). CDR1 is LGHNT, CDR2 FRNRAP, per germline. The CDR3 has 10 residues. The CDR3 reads CASGLGAGAF. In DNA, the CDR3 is TGTGCTAGTGGTTTGGGGGCAGGGGCCTTC.

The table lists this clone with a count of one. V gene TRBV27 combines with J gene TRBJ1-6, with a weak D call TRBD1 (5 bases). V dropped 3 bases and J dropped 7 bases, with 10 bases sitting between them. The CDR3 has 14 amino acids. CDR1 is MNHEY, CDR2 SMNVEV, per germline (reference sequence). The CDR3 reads CASSFSGPNSPLHF. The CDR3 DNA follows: TGTGCCAGCAGTTTTTCAGGGCCCAATTCACCCCTCCACTTT.

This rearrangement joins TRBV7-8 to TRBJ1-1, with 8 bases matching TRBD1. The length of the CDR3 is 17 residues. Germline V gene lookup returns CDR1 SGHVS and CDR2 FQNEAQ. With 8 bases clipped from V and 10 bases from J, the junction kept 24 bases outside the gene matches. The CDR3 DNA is TGTGCCAGCTTGGACTCTGCCGGGACAGGCGATCAGAGGGGAGCTTTCTTT. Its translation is CASLDSAGTGDQRGAFF.

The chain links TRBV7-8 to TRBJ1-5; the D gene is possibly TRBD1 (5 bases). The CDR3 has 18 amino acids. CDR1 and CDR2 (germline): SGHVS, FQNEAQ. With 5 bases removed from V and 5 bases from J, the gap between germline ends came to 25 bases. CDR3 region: CASSPQGAGTGPDQPQHF. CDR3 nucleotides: TGTGCCAGCAGCCCCCAGGGCGCCGGCACCGGGCCGGATCAGCCCCAGCATTTT.

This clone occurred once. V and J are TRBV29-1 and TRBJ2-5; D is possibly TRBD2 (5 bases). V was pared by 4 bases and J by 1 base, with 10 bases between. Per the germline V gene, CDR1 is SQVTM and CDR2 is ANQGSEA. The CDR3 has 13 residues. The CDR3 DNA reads TGCAGCGTTGTGGGGAGATTCCAAGAGACCCAGTACTTC. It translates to CSVVGRFQETQYF.

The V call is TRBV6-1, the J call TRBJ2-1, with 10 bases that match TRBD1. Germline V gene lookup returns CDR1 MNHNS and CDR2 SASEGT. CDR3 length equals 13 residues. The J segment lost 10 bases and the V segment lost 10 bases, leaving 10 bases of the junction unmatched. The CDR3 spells CAIRGQGIWEQFF. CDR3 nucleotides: TGTGCCATTCGGGGACAGGGGATATGGGAGCAGTTCTTC.

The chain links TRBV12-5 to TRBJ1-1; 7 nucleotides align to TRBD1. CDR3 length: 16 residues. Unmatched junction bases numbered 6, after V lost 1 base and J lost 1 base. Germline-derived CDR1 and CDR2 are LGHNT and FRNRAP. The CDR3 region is CASGLASGDRNTEAFF. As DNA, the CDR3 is TGTGCTAGTGGTTTGGCCTCCGGGGACAGGAACACTGAAGCTTTCTTT.

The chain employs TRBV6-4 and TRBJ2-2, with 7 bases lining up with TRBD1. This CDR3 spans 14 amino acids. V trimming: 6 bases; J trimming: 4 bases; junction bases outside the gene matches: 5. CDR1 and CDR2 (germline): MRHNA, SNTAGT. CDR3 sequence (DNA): TGTGCCAGCAGAGAGGGGGCCTCCACCGGGGAGCTGTTTTTT. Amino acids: CASREGASTGELFF.

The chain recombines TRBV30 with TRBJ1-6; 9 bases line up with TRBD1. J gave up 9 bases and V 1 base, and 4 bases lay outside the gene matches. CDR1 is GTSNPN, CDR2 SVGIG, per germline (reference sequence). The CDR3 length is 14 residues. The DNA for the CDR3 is TGTGCCTGGAGTGAGGGACAGGGAGGTTCACCCCTCCACTTT. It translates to CAWSEGQGGSPLHF.

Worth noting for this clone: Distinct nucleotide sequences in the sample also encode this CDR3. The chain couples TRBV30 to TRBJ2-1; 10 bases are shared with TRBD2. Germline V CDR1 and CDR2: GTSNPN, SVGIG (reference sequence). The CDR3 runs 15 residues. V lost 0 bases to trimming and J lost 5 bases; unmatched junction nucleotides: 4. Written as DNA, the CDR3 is TGTGCCTGGAGTGTACGGCTAGCGGGAGACAATGAGCAGTTCTTC. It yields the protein CAWSVRLAGDNEQFF.